The following is a TCR beta chain sequence with its context. Its antigen is still unknown. Germline trimming cut 6 bases from V and 6 bases from J; bases unmatched to any gene: 10. Germline values: CDR1 MDHEN, CDR2 SYDVKM. The CDR3 runs to 15 residues. This sample is drawn from a study of cytomegalovirus exposure and HLA in healthy donors. General observations from the study: A later analysis showed that HLA-associated TCR beta chains had undergone more clonal expansion than equally common others. Among donors in an Asian-associated ancestry cluster, a later analysis reportedly found fewer N-insertions than the approximately 670-donor mean.

The PCR was carried out with 60 Vbeta primers and 13 Jbeta primers. Profiling relied on immunoSEQ multiplex PCR, and the TCRdb table lists in-frame clones only, not all of them. The sample has about 59,000 clones; under 90% are singletons. This TCR derives from a woman aged 40-49 years in good health and CMV-seronegative. Sample: PBMCs. The rearrangement joins TRBV28 to TRBJ2-1, with TRBD2 matching over 8 bases. The CDR3 sequence is CASRLAGNPPNEQFF. DNA of the CDR3: TGTGCCAGCAGGTTAGCGGGAAACCCCCCCAATGAGCAGTTCTTC.